The subject of this entry is one T cell receptor beta chain. This sample is part of a study of cytomegalovirus exposure and HLA in healthy donors. Looked up from germline, CDR1 is LNHDA and CDR2 is SQIVND (reference sequence). V shed 4 bases, J shed 3 bases, and the junction held 5 bases outside the gene matches. This CDR3 contains 14 residues. This PCR relied on a set of 60 Vbeta primers and 13 Jbeta primers. Libraries were prepared by immunoSEQ multiplex PCR; TCRdb keeps only in-frame clonotypes and omits some of them. Its listing shows about 150,000 clones. The sequenced sample consisted of PBMCs. The clonotype was recovered from a woman in her 50s in good health and CMV-seronegative. This chain links TRBV19 with TRBJ2-7, with 8 positions matching TRBD2. DNA for the CDR3: TGTGCCAGTAGTAAGAAGCGGGAGTTCTACGAGCAGTACTTC. Its protein is CASSKKREFYEQYF.